These T cell receptor beta chains were read from a single sample in a study of blood T cells in healthy people across ages. In TCRdb, the 5' RACE reads were re-called with MiXCR into one record per CDR3 protein. This table holds 350,000 to 450,000 distinct CDR3 sequences, about half found once. Sequenced input: blood. The receptors derive from a man in his 60s in good health. Both conserved end residues are part of each CDR3. A D gene is named only where the DNA matches it firmly. Clone size is not always given. Where it is, it says once, few, many or a class for expanded clones.

>TRBV28|.|.|TRBJ2-7
TGTGCCGGCAGGCGAGGTGGGTCCTACGAGCAGTACTTC
CAGRRGGSYEQYF
>TRBV27|TRBD1|few|TRBJ1-2
TGTGCCAGCAGTTTATCTCGGACAGGGAACTATGGCTACACCTTC
CASSLSRTGNYGYTF
>TRBV4-2|TRBD1|.|TRBJ1-1
TGTGCCAGCAGCCAGGGACAGGGGCCCGGGACTGAAGCTTTCTTT
CASSQGQGPGTEAFF
>TRBV29-1|TRBD1|.|TRBJ1-4
TGCAGCGTCCGGGACAGCCCTAATGAAAAACTGTTTTTT
CSVRDSPNEKLFF
>TRBV11-3|TRBD1|.|TRBJ1-5
TGTGCCAGCAGCCACCGGACAGGGGGCCCCGATAGCAATCAGCCCCAGCATTTT
CASSHRTGGPDSNQPQHF
>TRBV4-3|.|few|TRBJ1-6
TGCGCCAGCAGCCAAGAACGGGGTTCACCCCTCCACTTT
CASSQERGSPLHF
>TRBV20-1|.|.|TRBJ2-1
TGCAGTGCCCCGGGACCAGGGGTCTATGAGCAGTTCTTC
CSAPGPGVYEQFF
>TRBV6-5|.|.|TRBJ1-1
TGTGCCAGCAAGGAGGGAGGGATGGGTGGTGGCACTGAAGCTTTCTTT
CASKEGGMGGGTEAFF
>TRBV2|.|.|TRBJ2-5
TGTGCCAGCACCCAACAGGCCCAAGAGACCCAGTACTTC
CASTQQAQETQYF
>TRBV4-2|TRBD2|.|TRBJ2-7
TGTGCCAGCAGCCGACGACTAGCGGGAGAACCAAGCGAGCAGTACTTC
CASSRRLAGEPSEQYF
>TRBV2|.|.|TRBJ1-1
TGTGCCAGCAGTAAACAAGGAAACACTGAAGCTTTCTTT
CASSKQGNTEAFF
>TRBV6-1|.|.|TRBJ1-2
TGTGCCAGCAGCCAGGCAGGGAACTATGGCTACACCTTC
CASSQAGNYGYTF
>TRBV20-1|.|few|TRBJ2-1
TGCAGTGCTCCCCTTCCCAACAATGAGCAGTTCTTC
CSAPLPNNEQFF
>TRBV12-3/TRBV12-4|.|.|TRBJ1-5
TGTGCCAGCAGAGAGGGAACCCAGCCCCAGCATTTT
CASREGTQPQHF
>TRBV10-3|.|many|TRBJ2-5
TGTGCCATCAGTGGACAGGGAGGGGAGACCCAGTACTTC
CAISGQGGETQYF
>TRBV6-1|.|few|TRBJ2-7
TGTGCCAGCAGTGTGGAGGGCTACGAGCAGTACTTC
CASSVEGYEQYF
>TRBV10-3|.|.|TRBJ2-7
TGTGCCACCCAGACTGCTAGCGACTTCTACGAGCAGTACTTC
CATQTASDFYEQYF
>TRBV27|.|few|TRBJ2-5
TGTGCCAGCAGTTTGATACAGGGCGGGACCCAGTACTTC
CASSLIQGGTQYF
>TRBV11-1|.|many|TRBJ2-5
TGTGCCAGCAGCTTAAAAGGGTCGATGTTGGGAGAGACCCAGTACTTC
CASSLKGSMLGETQYF
>TRBV28|.|many|TRBJ2-4
TGTGCCAGCAGTTTTCGGGCAGGGCTTACCATTCAGTACTTC
CASSFRAGLTIQYF
>TRBV6-1|.|.|TRBJ2-6
TGTGCCAGCAACCCAGGGGGGCACAGGGGCACTGGATCGGGGGCCAACGTCCTGACTTTC
CASNPGGHRGTGSGANVLTF
>TRBV20-1|TRBD2|.|TRBJ2-7
TGCAGTGCGCTTCGGGGGGAGGTTTTTAGCGAGCAGTACTTC
CSALRGEVFSEQYF
>TRBV3-1|.|.|TRBJ2-5
TGTGCCAGCAGCCCCCTCCGTTTTCTGGGTAGCCAGGAGACCCAGTACTTC
CASSPLRFLGSQETQYF
>TRBV25-1|.|.|TRBJ2-7
TGTGCCAGCAGTGAAGGGCGGACAAATAGAGGAGAGACCCGGTACTTC
CASSEGRTNRGETRYF
>TRBV9|.|.|TRBJ2-1
TGTGCCAGCAGCGTAGGGATAGGGGCCCGGGCGGACAATGAGCAGTTCTTC
CASSVGIGARADNEQFF
>TRBV6-1|.|few|TRBJ2-3
TGTGCCAGCAGTGAAAGTGGGGGTTGGAATACGCAGTATTTT
CASSESGGWNTQYF
>TRBV29-1|.|.|TRBJ2-7
TGCAGCGTTGTCGTTAAGGGGATCTCCTACGAGCAGTACTTC
CSVVVKGISYEQYF
>TRBV24-1|.|.|TRBJ2-1
TGTGCCACCAGTGAGCCGGGACCACACAATGAGCAGTTCTTC
CATSEPGPHNEQFF
>TRBV6-2/TRBV6-3|TRBD2|few|TRBJ2-3
TGTGCCAGCAGGTGGACTAGCGGGAATCTAGATACGCAGTATTTT
CASRWTSGNLDTQYF
>TRBV5-6|TRBD1|few|TRBJ2-6
TGTGCCAGCAGCAACATCGGGACAGGGTACTCTGGGGCCAACGTCCTGACTTTC
CASSNIGTGYSGANVLTF
>TRBV6-2/TRBV6-3|TRBD1|.|TRBJ2-1
TGTGCCAGCAGCCTAACTGGGACAGGGACGACCTACAATGAGCAGTTCTTC
CASSLTGTGTTYNEQFF
>TRBV5-1|.|.|TRBJ2-2
TGCGCCAGCAGCTTGGTTCCTAGCCAGAGGACCGGGGAGCTGTTTTTT
CASSLVPSQRTGELFF
>TRBV2|.|few|TRBJ2-7
TGTGCCAGCAGTGAAGCGGGATGGGGCGAGCAGTACTTC
CASSEAGWGEQYF
>TRBV6-5|.|.|TRBJ1-1
TGTGCCAGCCAGTCTATGTACACTGAAGCTTTCTTT
CASQSMYTEAFF
>TRBV20-1|.|many|TRBJ2-7
TGCAGTGCTAGAGGTGGGACTTACTACGAGCAGTACTTC
CSARGGTYYEQYF
>TRBV21-1|.|few|TRBJ1-5
TGTGCCAGCAGCAAAGACAGCTGGGAGAATCAGCCCCAGCATTTT
CASSKDSWENQPQHF
>TRBV12-3/TRBV12-4|TRBD1|many|TRBJ2-5
TGTGCCAGCAGTTTAGGACAGGGTCAAGAGACCCAGTACTTC
CASSLGQGQETQYF
>TRBV2|.|.|TRBJ2-1
TGTGCCAGCACTCCAACCCGGCAAAACAATGAGCAGTTCTTC
CASTPTRQNNEQFF
>TRBV2|TRBD1|few|TRBJ2-2
TGTGCCAGCAGAGGGGACAGGGGGTCCACCGGGGAGCTGTTTTTT
CASRGDRGSTGELFF
>TRBV6-5|.|many|TRBJ2-3
TGTGCCAGCAGCGTACTCGGGACGAACCCCGCGACAGATACGCAGTATTTT
CASSVLGTNPATDTQYF